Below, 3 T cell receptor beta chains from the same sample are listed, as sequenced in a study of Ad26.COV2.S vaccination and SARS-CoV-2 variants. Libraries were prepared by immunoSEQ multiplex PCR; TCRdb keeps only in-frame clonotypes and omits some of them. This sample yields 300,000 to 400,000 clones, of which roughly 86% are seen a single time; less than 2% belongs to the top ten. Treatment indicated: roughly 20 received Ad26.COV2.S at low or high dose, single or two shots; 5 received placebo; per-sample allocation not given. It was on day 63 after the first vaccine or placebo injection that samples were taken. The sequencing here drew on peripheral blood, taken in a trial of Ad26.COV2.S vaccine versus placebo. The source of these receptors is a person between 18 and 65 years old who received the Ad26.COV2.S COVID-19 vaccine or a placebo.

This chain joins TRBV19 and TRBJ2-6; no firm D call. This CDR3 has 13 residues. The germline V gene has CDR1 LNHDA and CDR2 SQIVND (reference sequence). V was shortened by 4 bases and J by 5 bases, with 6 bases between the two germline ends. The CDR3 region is CASSTPWANVLTF. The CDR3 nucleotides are TGTGCCAGTAGTACCCCGTGGGCCAACGTCCTGACTTTC.

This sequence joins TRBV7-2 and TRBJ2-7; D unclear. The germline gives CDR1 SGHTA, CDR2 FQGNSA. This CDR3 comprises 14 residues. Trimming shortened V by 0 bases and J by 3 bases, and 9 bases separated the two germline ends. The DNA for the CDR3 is TGTGCCAGCAGCTTAGCGTCTGGCTACTACGAGCAGTACTTC. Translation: CASSLASGYYEQYF.

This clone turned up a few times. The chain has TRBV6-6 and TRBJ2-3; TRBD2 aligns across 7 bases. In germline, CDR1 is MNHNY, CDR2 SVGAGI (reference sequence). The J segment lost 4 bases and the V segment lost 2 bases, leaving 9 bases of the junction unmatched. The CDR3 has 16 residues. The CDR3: CASSYGGGRLPDTQYF. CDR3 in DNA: TGTGCCAGCAGTTACGGCGGGGGAAGGCTCCCAGATACGCAGTATTTT.